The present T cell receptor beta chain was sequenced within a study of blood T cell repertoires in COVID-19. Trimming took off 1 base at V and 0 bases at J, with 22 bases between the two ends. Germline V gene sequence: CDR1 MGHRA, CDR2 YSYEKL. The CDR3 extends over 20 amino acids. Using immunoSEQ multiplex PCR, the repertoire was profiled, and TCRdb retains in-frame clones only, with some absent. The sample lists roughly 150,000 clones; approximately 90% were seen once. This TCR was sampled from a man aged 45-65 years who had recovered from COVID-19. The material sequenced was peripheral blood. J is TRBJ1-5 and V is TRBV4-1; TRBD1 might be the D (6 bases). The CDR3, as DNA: TGCGCCAGCAGCCAAGGTCGAGGACAGACCGAACGGAGTAGCAATCAGCCCCAGCATTTT. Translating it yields CASSQGRGQTERSSNQPQHF.